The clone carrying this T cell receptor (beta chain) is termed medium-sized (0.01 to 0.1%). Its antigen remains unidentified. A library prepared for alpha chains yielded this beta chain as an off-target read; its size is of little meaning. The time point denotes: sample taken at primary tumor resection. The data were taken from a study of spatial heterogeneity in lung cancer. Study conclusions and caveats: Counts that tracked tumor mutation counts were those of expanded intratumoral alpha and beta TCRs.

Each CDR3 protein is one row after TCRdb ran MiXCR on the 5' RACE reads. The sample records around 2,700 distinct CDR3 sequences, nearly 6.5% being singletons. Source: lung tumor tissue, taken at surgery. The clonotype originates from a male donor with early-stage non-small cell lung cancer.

The chain's CDR3 is CSAPGNYEQYF. In DNA form, the CDR3 reads TGCAGTGCTCCGGGGAACTACGAGCAGTACTTC. This rearrangement joins TRBV20-1 to TRBJ2-7; TRBD2 might be the D (5 bases). The CDR3 length is 11 residues. Trimming left V 5 bases short and J 3 bases short, with 8 bases between. Per the germline V gene, CDR1 is DFQATT and CDR2 is SNEGSKA (reference sequence).